These T cell receptor beta chains were read from a single sample in a study of shared clonotypes between healthy human individuals. Some clones are missing from TCRdb's copy, which holds only in-frame ones; the method was immunoSEQ multiplex PCR. This table has about 710,000 clones, around 77% appearing once. Sequencing input: memory CD4+ T cells sorted from blood. All receptors come from a woman between 25 and 40 years old in good health. Each CDR3 is given with its conserved first and last residue. D genes are given only for firm matches. A clone size is listed for some rows: how often the clone was seen (once, few, many), or a class if it is expanded.

D gene	V gene	J gene	clone size	CDR3 DNA	CDR3 protein
NA	TRBV7-3	TRBJ2-5	once	TGTGCCAGCAGCATCGACCGGGACACAGGGACCCAGTACTTC	CASSIDRDTGTQYF
NA	TRBV7-3	TRBJ2-3	NA	TGTGCCAGCAGCTTAAGAGGAGGAGTCACAGATACGCAGTATTTT	CASSLRGGVTDTQYF
NA	TRBV28	TRBJ2-2	NA	TGTGCCAGCAGTTTGATGAGATTCACCGGGGAGCTGTTTTTT	CASSLMRFTGELFF
TRBD1	TRBV18	TRBJ1-1	NA	TGTGCCAGCTCACAGGGGACAGGGGTGAACACTGAAGCTTTCTTT	CASSQGTGVNTEAFF
NA	TRBV10-2	TRBJ2-1	NA	TGCGCCAGCAGTGTCGGCGGATCGCTGGATGAGCAGTTCTTC	CASSVGGSLDEQFF
NA	TRBV5-1	TRBJ2-1	NA	TGCGCCAGCAGCTTGACCTTAAAGGAGCAGTTCTTC	CASSLTLKEQFF
TRBD1	TRBV29-1	TRBJ1-2	NA	TGCAGCGTCTTGGGACAGGGGAATGGCTACACCTTC	CSVLGQGNGYTF
TRBD2	TRBV19	TRBJ2-1	NA	TGTGCCAGTATGGGGACTAGCGGGAGCCATGAGCAGTTCTTC	CASMGTSGSHEQFF
NA	TRBV30	TRBJ1-1	many	TGTGCCTGGTTATACACCTCAGGGTTGGCGAGGCGTCCGGAGGGAGCTTTCTTT	CAWLYTSGLARRPEGAFF
NA	TRBV4-1	TRBJ1-1	NA	TGCGCCAGCAGCCAAGGCCGCCTGGCGATGAACACTGAAGCTTTCTTT	CASSQGRLAMNTEAFF
NA	TRBV6-5	TRBJ1-2	few	TGTGCCGTATGGGCGGGCGCGCTGGGCTACACCTTC	CAVWAGALGYTF
NA	TRBV28	TRBJ2-7	NA	TGTGCCAGCAGTTTAGAGTCCTCCTACGAGCAGTACTTC	CASSLESSYEQYF
NA	TRBV20-1	TRBJ2-1	NA	TGCAGTGCTAGTGGGGACAATGAGCAGTTCTTC	CSASGDNEQFF
NA	TRBV19	TRBJ1-2	once	TGTGCCAGTAGACCGACGGGTTATGGCTACACCTTC	CASRPTGYGYTF
NA	TRBV28	TRBJ1-2	few	TGTGCCAGCAGCTTAAGGGACTATGGCTACACCTTC	CASSLRDYGYTF
NA	TRBV5-6	TRBJ1-5	many	TGTGCCAGCAGCTGGCAGGGCAATCAGCCCCAGCATTTT	CASSWQGNQPQHF
NA	TRBV28	TRBJ2-2	once	TGTGCCAGCAGTTTATCGCCCTGGGCGGGCACCGGGGAGCTGTTTTTT	CASSLSPWAGTGELFF
NA	TRBV29-1	TRBJ1-2	NA	TGCAGCGTCTCAGGGGCTGAGGGCTACACCTTC	CSVSGAEGYTF
TRBD2	TRBV7-2	TRBJ2-5	NA	TGTGCCAGCAGCGAAAGACTAGCGGGAGGCAAAGAGACCCAGTACTTC	CASSERLAGGKETQYF
TRBD2	TRBV6-1	TRBJ2-7	NA	TGTGCCAGCACAAGCGGGGGTTTCCCCTACGAGCAGTACTTC	CASTSGGFPYEQYF
NA	TRBV5-1	TRBJ1-5	NA	TGCGCCAGCAGCTTGACAGGGATACAGCCCCAGCATTTT	CASSLTGIQPQHF
TRBD2	TRBV5-1	TRBJ2-1	NA	TGCGCCAGCAGCATGACTAGCGGGAGTTCTCGATCCTACAATGAGCAGTTCTTC	CASSMTSGSSRSYNEQFF
TRBD2	TRBV27	TRBJ2-7	once	TGTGCCAGCAGAGAACATCCTCCTAGCGGGAGTTCCTACGAGCAGTACTTC	CASREHPPSGSSYEQYF
TRBD1	TRBV13	TRBJ2-4	NA	TGTGCCAGCAGCTCACTCACCTTGGACAGGGGAACCAAAAACATTCAGTACTTC	CASSSLTLDRGTKNIQYF
TRBD1	TRBV27	TRBJ1-2	NA	TGTGCCAGCAGACCTCACGGACAGGGGGCTAACTATGGCTACACCTTC	CASRPHGQGANYGYTF
NA	TRBV11-3	TRBJ2-1	once	TGTGCCAGCACCTTCTATTCAATGCCCTACAATGAGCAGTTCTTC	CASTFYSMPYNEQFF
NA	TRBV5-1	TRBJ2-7	NA	TGCGCCAGCAGCTTCGGAGGGACACTCTTTGAGCAGTACTTC	CASSFGGTLFEQYF
NA	TRBV12-5	TRBJ1-5	NA	TGTGCTAGTCCCGTTGATGGATTGCCCCGGCGAGAGCCCCAGCATTTT	CASPVDGLPRREPQHF
TRBD2	TRBV28	TRBJ2-1	NA	TGTGCCAGCAGTAAAATGGGACTAGCGGGAGATTCACGTCGCGGGCAGCAGTTCTTC	CASSKMGLAGDSRRGQQFF
TRBD2	TRBV4-1	TRBJ2-7	NA	TGTGCCAGCAGCCGATCTTTAGGACTAGCGGCCTACGAGCAGTACTTC	CASSRSLGLAAYEQYF
NA	TRBV6-5	TRBJ2-6	NA	TGTGCCAGCAGTTCCGCGGCTGCTGGGGCCAACGTCCTGACTTTC	CASSSAAAGANVLTF
NA	TRBV18	TRBJ1-2	NA	TGTGCCAGCTCACAAAACCGGGGCGATGGCTACACCTTC	CASSQNRGDGYTF
NA	TRBV28	TRBJ1-2	NA	TGTGCCAGTTCGAACCACTATGGCTACACCTTC	CASSNHYGYTF
TRBD2	TRBV5-1	TRBJ2-3	once	TGCGCCAGCAGCTGGGCTAGCGGAGAAACAGATACGCAGTATTTT	CASSWASGETDTQYF
NA	TRBV30	TRBJ2-2	NA	TGTGCCTGGAGGGGGCAAGCGAACACCGGGGAGCTGTTTTTT	CAWRGQANTGELFF
NA	TRBV2	TRBJ2-3	NA	TGTGCCAGCAGTGGACTCCTTCGCACAGATACGCAGTATTTT	CASSGLLRTDTQYF
NA	TRBV7-9	TRBJ1-2	NA	TGTGCCAGCAGCCCCACTACGGGGAACTATGGCTACACCTTC	CASSPTTGNYGYTF
TRBD1	TRBV4-1	TRBJ1-2	NA	TGCGCCAGCAGCCAACCGACAGGGGGCTGGAAAGGCTACACCTTC	CASSQPTGGWKGYTF
NA	TRBV9	TRBJ2-7	NA	TGTGCCAGCAGCCAAAAAATGGAGGGAAGGTACGAGCAGTACTTC	CASSQKMEGRYEQYF